This TCR beta chain was recovered during a study of beta chain features in type 1 diabetes (dated by TCRdb to 2016 to 2019). Regarding the complete study: Patients and healthy donors did not differ in mean age, gender distribution, total cell number or subset yield. A total of roughly 99,000,000 sorted cells were examined across all samples, and the number of cells per subset was strongly correlated with RNA yield. The study compared the TCRB repertoires of sorted circulating CD4+ T cell subsets in recently diagnosed type 1 diabetes patients with those in matched healthy donors. Naive and central memory subsets were obtained from all 30 or so donors, but regulatory and stem cell-like memory subsets were isolated from only 8 patients and 8 healthy donors.

The research as a whole found: Type 1 diabetes patients showed a moderate but significant shortening of TCRB CDR3 length in all four CD4+ subsets. Naive, central memory and regulatory TCRB repertoires appeared to be more alike among patients than among healthy donors. PCR might favor shorter templates, but patient and control samples were amplified and corrected together, so any skew would affect both groups equally. Because cDNA was sequenced instead of genomic DNA, activated cells with high expression could be over-represented, although the groups did not differ in activation or CD3 levels. Fewer insertions and more nucleotide deletions at VDJ recombination sites were observed in patients with type 1 diabetes, implying thymic rearrangement abnormalities. HLA sub-analyses involved small numbers of individuals, so any influence of HLA type on TCRB rearrangement remained unresolved.

This clone was recorded at least ten times. The specificity of this receptor is unknown. No base quality values were provided; no much bigger clone lies one nucleotide off. Other DNA sequences in this sample translate to the same CDR3. Each donor gave one peripheral blood draw, roughly 120 mL on average, collected into heparinised tubes. A BD FACSAria II and a panel including CD45RO, CCR7, CD25, CD127, CD95 and CD27 were used to sort naive, central memory, regulatory and stem cell-like memory CD4+ T cells. All sorted populations exceeded 95% purity. PBMCs were isolated right away by Lymphoprep density gradient centrifugation and were stained directly, without culture. Samples were stained and sorted in pairs, with one healthy donor and one patient per experiment, so that batch effects were minimized. The entire isolated RNA was reverse transcribed using the High Capacity cDNA Reverse Transcription Kit, and thus expressed TCRB transcripts were sequenced. Deep immunoSEQ sequencing was performed on naive, central memory and regulatory T cell samples, with an average of approximately 3.9 million total reads per sample. After sorted cells were lysed in RLT buffer, RNA was extracted with DNase-treated RNeasy Micro or Mini kits, with the choice depending on cell number. To prevent cross-contamination, every cell subset was processed on its own, while patient and healthy donor samples were processed together. The immunoSEQ multiplex PCR was used to amplify TCRB sequences from cDNA, yielding 87-bp fragments that span the CDR3 region. Amplicons were sequenced on the Illumina HiSeq platform. The authors' analysis ran thus. Synthetic template baselines were used to correct PCR bias computationally, reads within Hamming distance 2 were collapsed together, and singletons that could not be merged were discarded. Reads were aligned against IMGT so that V, D and J genes, CDR3 length and insertions or deletions at six rearrangement sites could be assigned. Within each subset, clonotype counts were normalized to sorted cell number, and only after that were true diversity and Gini coefficients computed with the tcR R package. The overlap coefficient, calculated on TCRB nucleotide sequences, was used to quantify repertoire sharing. TCRdb took over this immuneACCESS table, retaining in-frame rearrangements with V and J assigned. Such tables are incomplete; in checked studies, under half of the missing clones stem from an unresolved V gene, and the remainder is unexplained. D and trimming were read from the DNA, whereas the V and J calls and clone size are those reported in that table. This sample comprises almost 350,000 clones, roughly 8% of them detected only once. The ten largest account for under 0.5% of the sample.

V trim: 4 bases; J trim: 1 base; unmatched bases: 0. From its cysteine to its phenylalanine, the CDR3 spans 15 amino acids. Kept here is only the CDR3 DNA, which spans 45 bases and is read in frame from base 1. The germline V gene encodes CDR1 MNHEY and CDR2 SMNVEV (reference sequence). This chain joins TRBV27 to TRBJ2-6, with 8 bases in between that match TRBD1. The TCR sequence derives from a woman aged 18 to 35 in good health. Sequencing was performed on central memory CD4+ T cells from blood. The CDR3 protein sequence reads: CASSYRGSGANVLTF. DNA sequence: TGTGCCAGCAGTTACAGGGGGTCTGGGGCCAACGTCCTGACTTTC.